Included here is one T cell receptor (beta chain) sequence, with context. The antigen is undetermined. Generated by immunoSEQ multiplex PCR, the TCRdb table keeps only in-frame clones and is missing some. The sample lists 110,000 to 150,000 clones, 80% to 95% seen once, with 3% to 3.5% in the top ten. Losses at the gene ends were 5 bases for V and 6 bases for J; bases not matched to a gene: 6. The germline V gene encodes CDR1 SGHTA and CDR2 FQGTGA. This CDR3 contains 13 residues. This entry is derived from a study of T cell responses to AZD1222 COVID-19 vaccine. Study observations and caveats: Just a handful of AZD1222 recipients were seropositive at baseline. Samples come after the peak T cell response, not at day 14. With dominance at 160-218 and 743-854, vaccine-associated CD4 TCRs spanned spike.

This material consisted of peripheral blood, taken on day 0 of AZD1222 vaccination. The TCR was taken from an adult in good health. V is TRBV7-3 and J is TRBJ1-2; 7 nucleotides match TRBD1. The CDR3 sequence: CASSPGTANGYTF. The CDR3, as DNA: TGTGCCAGCAGCCCGGGGACAGCAAATGGCTACACCTTC.